This T cell receptor (beta chain) was sequenced in a study of T cells expressing NK-cell markers. UMIs were included in TCR beta cDNA generated by 5'RACE template switching. TCRdb reprocessed the 5' RACE reads, keeping one entry per CDR3 protein, no DNA. The sample holds around 260,000 distinct CDR3 sequences. The study, taken as a whole, reports: Leadership of the CD3+CD56-NKG2C+ fraction also belonged to these clonotypes in several donors.

In the case of this clonotype: Its antigen remains unknown.

CDR3 length equals 15 residues. The germline CDR1 and CDR2 sequences are MNHEY and SVGEGT. Sequenced material: blood T cells: a sorted CD56 or NKG2C T cell subset, CD4+ or CD8+ T cells, or bulk PBMC T cells (not recorded which). The chain couples TRBV6-2 or TRBV6-3 to TRBJ2-5; as DNA is missing, the TRBD2 call by TCRdb cannot be tested. The sequence was obtained from a woman between 18 and 69 years old in good health. CDR3 residues: CASSYSGLKQETQYF.